This TCR beta chain was identified during a study of blood T cell repertoires in COVID-19. The overall study: Italy, Spain and the United States were the sources of the convalescent and acute COVID-19 samples. T cells, B-cell-depleted T cells, or PBMCs provided the cDNA or gDNA that served as material.

This CDR3 contains 14 residues. CDR1 and CDR2 from the germline V gene are KGHSH and LQKENI. Trimming pared 2 bases from V and 10 bases from J, leaving 12 bases between. Those enrolled in Seattle joined during active infection and were followed longitudinally afterward. The assay was immunoSEQ multiplex PCR, and TCRdb's table has in-frame clones only and misses some. The sample carries some 150,000 clones, 80% to 90% recorded once. The chain has TRBV18 and TRBJ1-6; TRBD1 might be the D (5 bases). The source is an older woman with COVID-19, enrolled during active disease. The sequencing input was peripheral blood. DNA of the CDR3: TGTGCCAGCTCACCAACGGGGGATTCCTCACCCCTCCACTTT. Translated: CASSPTGDSSPLHF. Full variable domain (missing parts from reference TRBV18 and TRBJ1-6): NAGVMQNPRHLVRRRGQEARLRCSPMKGHSHVYWYRQLPEEGLKFMVYLQKENIIDESGMPKERFSAEFPKEGPSILRIQQVVRGDSAAYFCASSPTGDSSPLHFGNGTRLTVT.